The TCR beta chain under discussion was sequenced for a study of cytomegalovirus exposure and HLA in healthy donors (dated 2017 in TCRdb). For context, the study as a whole: An earlier analysis of 550 to 700 of the donors reported approximately 300 Gb of sequence data and roughly 100 million unique TCR beta sequences from about 180 million T cells. Around 320 gigabases of sequencing data and tens of millions of unique TCR sequences were included in an early release covering 500 to 750 HLA-typed donors. The genetic ancestry cluster associated with self-reported Caucasian donors included approximately 85% of the approximately 430 genotyped donors. The aim of the study was to test whether cataloging public T cell receptors could identify signatures of past pathogen exposure. The T cell repertoires of some 700 subjects were profiled by immunosequencing and related to cytomegalovirus serostatus. A separate validation cohort of 90 to 150 different subjects was used in addition to the roughly 700-subject first cohort. High-throughput TCR immunosequencing, statistical association of individual TCRs with disease status, and machine learning were combined to predict cytomegalovirus infection status. A later analysis re-analyzed previously published TCR beta repertoires from 660 or so donors and added high-resolution HLA genotyping to study TCR occurrence patterns. In the later analysis, no new phenotypic data were used to find candidate immune exposures; instead, reliance was placed on TCR beta sequences and their occurrence across donors. To decide whether each TCR beta V gene segment behaved as functional or pseudogenic, an earlier analysis of approximately 620 of the donors relied on high-throughput TCR beta sequencing. Donor age, sex, ethnicity and CMV serostatus were compiled alongside the repertoire data. A later genetic analysis took genome-wide SNP genotypes for about three fifths of the roughly 670 donors and used that subset as a discovery cohort. All discovery cohort repertoires had been generated using a single sequencing platform. HLA typing included class I and class II loci at four-digit resolution. Typing coverage differed by locus: A, B, C, DRB1 and DQB1 were typed in about 620-640 donors, DQA1 in 522, DPA1 in around 580, and DPB1 in 400 to 490. Because of strong linkage in the cohort, roughly 5 DR-DQ haplotypes were treated as single units for association and clustering. Among almost 400 genotyped donors of the cohort, an average of 235,054 unique TCR beta nucleotide sequences were sequenced per donor, roughly 18% of them non-productive. What the authors observed across the whole study: A further reported finding was that TCR beta sequences accurately predicted the HLA-A and HLA-B alleles for most subjects in the first cohort. In a later analysis, the rate of TCR association differed among HLA loci, with DRB1 alleles having the most associated TCRs and HLA-C alleles having the fewest. In an earlier analysis of about 600 of the donors, most TCR beta V segments appeared in productive rearrangements about 90% or about 30% of the time, broadly matching IMGT annotations. A cluster of highly shared sequence variants was judged likely to be a technical artifact of the sequencing pipeline. The presence/absence analyses assumed that sequencing depth was roughly uniform across donors, and that assumption may not be true. Because HLA typing was unavailable for some donors at each locus, only the typed subset was used in association tests. At a false discovery rate of 0.05, a later analysis linked approximately 18,000 TCR beta sequences to specific HLA alleles. Cytomegalovirus status was reported to be diagnosed by the classifier with high specificity and sensitivity in both the original and validation cohorts. Strong co-occurrence of HLA alleles, especially DR and DQ, made assigning TCR associations to individual alleles difficult. In a later genetic analysis, a missense DCLRE1C variant was associated with V-gene and J-gene trimming of TCR beta chains, and the association was replicated in an independent cohort. In this cohort, only TCR beta chains were sequenced, and detectable features were limited by the absence of alpha or paired-chain data. The study listed 170 or so TCR beta chains as associated with cytomegalovirus. Because counts were too low, about 18 rarely observed V segments, including chromosome 9 orphons, were excluded from the earlier analysis of 587 of the donors. Several of the top co-occurrence clusters appeared to be linked to parvovirus B19, influenza, CMV and Epstein-Barr virus, according to a later analysis. CMV serostatus was the only immune exposure information available for the cohort. It was suggested by the authors that the approach could potentially be generalized to other disease states and immunological phenotypes. In vitro tests confirmed that a few of the cytomegalovirus-associated TCR beta chains recognize cytomegalovirus antigens. While some public TCRs were present in many individuals, most TCR sequences turned up only very rarely across donors. Most CMV-associated TCR beta chains appeared to be HLA-restricted in a later analysis, and the HLA associations seemed to be driven largely by CMV exposure. Linkage disequilibrium might explain the correlated functional status among segregating V segments, but an unknown experimental factor could not be ruled out. Compared with equally common non-associated chains, HLA-associated TCR beta chains in a later analysis were more clonally expanded and had lower generation probabilities. Because the 87-base-pair reads could not distinguish some IMGT-functional V segments, including TRBV6-2 and TRBV6-3, those segments were excluded. In a later genetic analysis, fewer N-insertions in productive TCRs were reported among donors in an Asian-associated ancestry cluster than the roughly 700-donor mean.

The germline V gene gives CDR1 as MNHNS and CDR2 as SASEGT. V loses 5 bases, J loses 1 base, and the germline ends lie 14 bases apart. Measured from the cysteine to the phenylalanine, the CDR3 is 15 residues long. Of the read, only the CDR3 DNA is kept; its 45 bases are in frame from base 1. This clone occurred once. Its recognized antigen is unknown. Base qualities are not provided; no much larger clone lies one nucleotide away. The cohort consisted of hundreds of healthy bone marrow donors. All cohort members were sampled while nominally healthy, although unrecorded immune exposures were likely present. The donor tested CMV seropositive and was one of the 289 seropositive cohort members. A peripheral blood sample was collected from each donor, and TCR beta sequencing was performed on peripheral blood mononuclear cells. The Qiagen DNeasy Blood Extraction Kit was used to extract genomic DNA from the blood cell samples.

The method was the immunoSEQ multiplex PCR assay. For the multiplex PCR, a mixture combining 60 forward primers for TCR Vbeta segments and 13 reverse primers for TCR Jbeta segments was used. The CDR3 region of rearranged TCR beta genes was amplified from genomic DNA by a multiplex PCR assay. On the Illumina HiSeq System, the amplified TCR beta libraries were sequenced as 87-base-pair reads. Concerning the study's data processing: In a later analysis, tens of millions of unique TCR beta chains were counted across the 650 to 750 repertoires, and around 10 million of these chains were shared by at least two donors. A nearest-neighbor algorithm error-corrected the raw reads and collapsed the reads into unique sequences, merging closely related sequences to remove PCR and sequencing errors. Alignment of CDR3 sequences to IMGT reference sequences was used to assign V, D and J gene segments. Each retained sequence needed at least a six-nucleotide match to both a V gene segment and a J gene segment. Rearrangements were classified as productive when the CDR3 lacked stop codons and remained in frame with V and J, and all other rearrangements were classified as non-productive. Following IMGT convention, CDR3 was defined as the stretch from the second conserved V-encoded cysteine to the conserved J-encoded phenylalanine. In an earlier analysis of roughly 610 of the donors, sequences lacking an unambiguous match to a single V gene segment were excluded. An earlier analysis of 500 to 700 of the donors classified V segments as functional when productive rearrangements were above 56.7% and as segregating when the standard deviation between donors was above 5%. A statistical classification framework was developed to diagnose cytomegalovirus status using the catalog of TCR beta chain sequences. A later analysis assigned V and J genes by comparing TCR nucleotide sequences with IMGT/GENE-DB human TR gene sequences. A later analysis assigned CDR3 sequences and most-parsimonious VDJ recombination scenarios with the TCRdist pipeline. In a later analysis, each TCR beta chain was defined by its CDR3 amino acid sequence together with its V-gene family, and reads lacking a unique V-gene family were excluded. A later analysis removed 592 highly shared, low-generation-probability nucleotide sequences to deal with suspected cross-contamination and a sequencing artifact. For each public chain, a later analysis derived a clonal expansion index from normalized ranks of inferred template counts within each repertoire. A later analysis computed generation probabilities with a VDJ recombination model fitted to out-of-frame rearrangements, and checked the results against IGoR. In a later analysis, hypergeometric tests were used to score TCR-TCR, TCR-HLA and TCR-CMV co-occurrence, with a repertoire-size bias correction applied to TCR pairs. False discovery rates were estimated in a later analysis by permuting HLA or CMV assignments 20 times. In a later analysis, co-occurring TCRs were grouped using DBSCAN, with TCRdist sequence similarity added in when clustering inside HLA-allele-positive subsets. Co-occurrence clustering excluded repertoires with fewer than 30,000 or more than 120,000 public chains, plus five with anomalous nucleotide sharing. TCRdb took this table from immuneACCESS and kept in-frame rearrangements with V and J called. Such tables lack part of the clones; where checked against another copy, unresolved V genes explain under half of the gap, and the rest is unexplained. V, J and clone size are taken as reported in that table, and D and trimming were inferred from the DNA itself. The sample table records approximately 150,000 clones; 80% of these occur just once. The ten largest account for 6% to 7.5% of the sample.

Source material: PBMCs. This receptor was obtained from a man aged 25-45 years in good health and CMV-seropositive. Recombination joined TRBV6-1 with TRBJ1-1, and the D gene may be TRBD1, 6 bases matching. The bases are TGTGCCAGCAGTCTGTCGGGGACACCGAACACTGAAGCTTTCTTT. Its protein product is CASSLSGTPNTEAFF.